One and the same sample provided the 30 T cell receptor beta chains below, sequenced in a study of response to subunit inactivated influenza vaccine. TCRdb independently ran MiXCR on the RT-PCR reads; one entry per CDR3 protein. The table includes around 580,000 distinct CDR3 sequences, about an eighth detected once. The sequences come from PBMCs from blood, collected on the day of vaccination. Source of these receptors: a man in his fifties or sixties who received an inactivated influenza vaccine.

This clonotype was found many times. The chain uses TRBV5-1 and TRBJ2-1, with 7 bases that match TRBD2. This CDR3 comprises 13 residues. The germline gives CDR1 SGHRS, CDR2 YFSETQ. Unmatched junction bases numbered 1, after V lost 2 bases and J lost 5 bases. The CDR3 protein is CASSFGTNNEQFF. In DNA form, the CDR3 reads TGCGCCAGCAGCTTCGGGACTAACAATGAGCAGTTCTTC.

In its sample, this clonotype was seen many times. V and J are TRBV30 and TRBJ1-1; D is perhaps TRBD1 (6 bases). Germline loops: CDR1 GTSNPN, CDR2 SVGIG (reference sequence). Trimming removed 0 bases at V and 0 bases at J, with 17 bases between. This CDR3 comprises 17 residues. CDR3 residues: CAWSVQRTASMNTEAFF. The CDR3 bases are TGTGCCTGGAGTGTGCAAAGGACAGCATCCATGAACACTGAAGCTTTCTTT.

The V call is TRBV11-2, the J call TRBJ2-5; unclear D gene. Trimming took 0 bases from V and 5 from J, leaving 10 bases between them. This CDR3 spans 14 amino acids. Germline values: CDR1 SGHAT, CDR2 FQNNGV. The CDR3 DNA reads TGTGCCAGCAGCTTAGATCCGAGCAAGGAGACCCAGTACTTC. It encodes CASSLDPSKETQYF.

V gene TRBV15 combines with J gene TRBJ2-5; no clear D gene. Per germline, CDR1 LNHNV and CDR2 YYDKDF (reference sequence). The CDR3 extends over 13 amino acids. Trimming shortened V by 0 bases and J by 5 bases, and 7 bases separated the two germline ends. The chain's CDR3 is CATSREGWETQYF. The CDR3 nucleotides read TGTGCCACCAGCAGAGAGGGTTGGGAGACCCAGTACTTC.

This clonotype was seen only a few times. The chain employs TRBV12-3 or TRBV12-4 and TRBJ1-1; possibly TRBD1 for D (5 bases). The CDR3 covers 13 residues. V was trimmed by 5 bases and J by 6 bases, leaving 13 bases between them. The CDR3, as DNA: TGTGCCAGCAGTCTACTTAGGGGCGCTGAAGCTTTCTTT. Translated, it gives CASSLLRGAEAFF.

This chain connects TRBV5-1 to TRBJ2-3; no firm D call. V was clipped by 0 bases and J by 2 bases, with 19 bases between them. Germline V CDR1 and CDR2: SGHRS, YFSETQ. The length of the CDR3 is 18 residues. The CDR3: CASSLEAAPLSVTDTQYF. The CDR3 bases are TGCGCCAGCAGCTTGGAGGCAGCCCCCTTGTCGGTCACAGATACGCAGTATTTT.

The chain employs TRBV5-1 and TRBJ2-3; D possibly corresponds to TRBD2 (5 bases). The V gene's germline CDR1 is SGHRS and CDR2 YFSETQ. Trimming shortened V by 4 bases and J by 4 bases, and 16 bases separated the two germline ends. The CDR3 covers 15 residues. In nucleotides, the CDR3 is TGCGCCAGCAGCCTCCTGGACGGGGTGGCAGATACGCAGTATTTT. It encodes CASSLLDGVADTQYF.

The chain has TRBV29-1 and TRBJ1-2; the D gene is possibly TRBD1 (5 bases). V lost 6 bases, J lost 2 bases, and 19 bases lay in between. Germline assignment: CDR1 SQVTM and CDR2 ANQGSEA. The CDR3 loop spans 15 amino acids. DNA for the CDR3: TGCAGCGTCTCTAACGGGGGGTCAAAGAACTATGGCTACACCTTC. Translating it yields CSVSNGGSKNYGYTF.

A few counts support this clonotype. The chain is built from TRBV28 and TRBJ2-2, with D uncertain. Germline values: CDR1 MDHEN, CDR2 SYDVKM. The CDR3 consists of 14 residues. Trimming removed 5 bases at V and 6 bases at J, with 13 bases between. The DNA of the CDR3 is TGTGCCAGCAGTCCCATTCAGATGTCCGGGGAGCTGTTTTTT. Its translation: CASSPIQMSGELFF.

In its sample, this clonotype was seen many times. J is TRBJ1-5 and V is TRBV7-9, with 7 bases that match TRBD1. After removal of 5 bases from V and 2 bases from J, the junction contained 3 bases not matched to a gene. Germline V gives CDR1 SEHNR, CDR2 FQNEAQ (reference sequence). This CDR3 has 14 amino acids. CDR3 region: CASSLGTGNQPQHF. CDR3 in DNA: TGTGCCAGCAGCCTTGGGACAGGCAATCAGCCCCAGCATTTT.

A few counts support this clonotype. The chain is built from TRBV18 and TRBJ2-1, with D unclear. The germline CDR1 and CDR2 sequences are KGHSH and LQKENI. The CDR3 contains 12 residues. The V and J ends lost 8 bases and 7 bases respectively, with 12 bases between them. CDR3 in DNA: TGTGCCAGCACGCCTGTTGTGAATGAGCAGTTCTTC. It translates to CASTPVVNEQFF.

There are many counts of this clonotype. The CDR3 sequence: CASSWGPGQTSNYGYTF. DNA of the CDR3: TGTGCCAGCAGCTGGGGACCGGGACAAACCTCTAACTATGGCTACACCTTC. The chain uses TRBV5-6 and TRBJ1-2, with TRBD1 as a possible D gene (6 bases). The CDR3 is 17 amino acids. In germline, CDR1 is SGHDT, CDR2 YYEEEE. Trimming took 3 bases from V and 0 from J, leaving 18 bases between them.

This clonotype was seen a few times. The rearrangement joins TRBV7-8 to TRBJ2-7; 10 bases match TRBD1. Trimming took 5 bases from V and 7 from J; bases not matched to a gene: 8. CDR1 is SGHVS, CDR2 FQNEAQ, per germline. The CDR3 contains 14 residues. The DNA for the CDR3 is TGTGCCAGCAGCCTCAGACAGGGGGCTGGGGAGCAGTACTTC. Translated, it gives CASSLRQGAGEQYF. Full variable domain (rest looked up from reference TRBV7-8 and TRBJ2-7): GAGVSQSPRYKVAKRGQDVALRCDPISGHVSLFWYQQALGQGPEFLTYFQNEAQLDKSGLPSDRFFAERPEGSVSTLKIQRTQQEDSAVYLCASSLRQGAGEQYFGPGTRLTVT.

The chain recombines TRBV20-1 with TRBJ2-3, with 14 bases identical to TRBD2. The germline CDR1 and CDR2 sequences are DFQATT and SNEGSKA (reference sequence). Unmatched junction bases numbered 7, after V lost 6 bases and J lost 2 bases. The CDR3 is made up of 16 amino acids. The chain's CDR3 is CSAVGLAGGTTDTQYF. The DNA for the CDR3 is TGCAGTGCAGTAGGACTAGCGGGAGGCACCACAGATACGCAGTATTTT.

This clonotype was observed at least ten times. V and J are TRBV6-4 and TRBJ2-3, with a tentative D call TRBD1 (6 bases). The ends were cut back, 10 bases at V and 2 bases at J, with 25 bases in the middle. Germline CDR1 reads MRHNA; CDR2 reads SNTAGT. CDR3 length: 17 residues. For the CDR3, the DNA is TGTGCCACCGCTATGAACAGGGAGAGGATAATCACAGATACGCAGTATTTT. As protein: CATAMNRERIITDTQYF.

This chain links TRBV18 with TRBJ2-7, with D possibly TRBD1 on 5 matching bases. Trimming cost V 3 bases and J 5 bases, with 14 bases left between them. The CDR3 spans 14 residues. Germline CDR1 is KGHSH and CDR2 is LQKENI. CDR3 amino acids: CASSPQDTDDEQYF. CDR3 sequence (DNA): TGTGCCAGCTCACCCCAGGACACGGATGACGAGCAGTACTTC.

This clonotype showed up just a few times. This chain links TRBV6-2 or TRBV6-3 with TRBJ2-1; no clear D. CDR3 length: 11 residues. Trimming cost V 6 bases and J 10 bases, with 10 bases left between them. Germline CDR1 MNHEY, CDR2 SVGEGT. The CDR3 DNA is TGTGCCAGCAGCGATATCGGAGAGCAGTTCTTC. The encoded protein is CASSDIGEQFF.

The rearrangement links TRBV7-2 to TRBJ1-2, with D unclear. Germline V gives CDR1 SGHTA, CDR2 FQGNSA. CDR3 length: 16 amino acids. The ends were cut back, 0 bases at V and 4 bases at J, with 15 bases in the middle. The CDR3 sequence: CASSLAQTPGGYGYTF. CDR3 nucleotides: TGTGCCAGCAGCTTAGCCCAGACACCGGGAGGCTATGGCTACACCTTC.

The CDR3 here is CALIWGQGLSEQFF. The CDR3 nucleotides are TGTGCCTTGATCTGGGGACAGGGTCTAAGTGAGCAGTTCTTC. The rearrangement links TRBV30 to TRBJ2-1; TRBD1 matches at 9 bases. V was clipped by 7 bases and J by 9 bases; unmatched bases: 13. This CDR3 is 14 amino acids long. Looked up from germline, CDR1 is GTSNPN and CDR2 is SVGIG (reference sequence).

The genes are TRBV29-1 and TRBJ2-7; 12 nucleotides agree with TRBD2. The CDR3 is 14 amino acids. J was trimmed by 12 bases and V by 4 bases; bases with no gene match: 13. CDR1 and CDR2 (germline): SQVTM, ANQGSEA. Here the CDR3 reads CSVGEGLAGRVLYF. The DNA for the CDR3 is TGCAGCGTTGGCGAAGGACTAGCGGGACGCGTACTGTACTTC.

In this sample, this clonotype turned up a few times. This may stem from a read error, because a much larger clone lies one nucleotide away. The chain recombines TRBV12-3 or TRBV12-4 with TRBJ2-3; 8 positions match TRBD2. The CDR3 contains 17 residues. This chain's CDR3 is CVSSFYGGEPSTDTQYF. CDR3 DNA: TGTGTCAGCAGTTTCTACGGGGGGGAGCCTAGCACAGATACGCAGTATTTT.

This clonotype was seen only once. The gene calls are TRBV20-1 and TRBJ2-3; D gene ambiguous. Trimming stripped 5 bases from V and 3 bases from J, with 15 bases between. Germline V gene sequence: CDR1 DFQATT, CDR2 SNEGSKA (reference sequence). The CDR3 is 14 residues long. CDR3 nucleotides: TGCAGTGCTCCCCGGATAGCCCAGACAGATACGCAGTATTTT. It is translated as CSAPRIAQTDTQYF.

This clonotype appeared a few times. V gene TRBV5-1 combines with J gene TRBJ2-3; no definite D call. Per germline, CDR1 SGHRS and CDR2 YFSETQ. The V end was cut by 3 bases, the J end by 2 bases, with 7 bases between. The CDR3 extends over 13 amino acids. The chain's CDR3 is CASSSILTDTQYF. The CDR3 DNA reads TGCGCCAGCAGCTCCATACTCACAGATACGCAGTATTTT.

In its sample, this clonotype was seen a few times. This chain links TRBV4-3 with TRBJ1-2, with no clear D. CDR3 length: 16 residues. Trimming left V 3 bases short and J 3 bases short, with 17 bases between. The germline gives CDR1 LGHNA, CDR2 YSLEER. The CDR3 sequence is CASSHVPAQPDYGYTF. The CDR3 DNA is TGCGCCAGCAGCCATGTACCTGCCCAACCGGACTATGGCTACACCTTC.

This clonotype was found many times. This rearrangement joins TRBV6-2 or TRBV6-3 to TRBJ1-1, with D possibly being TRBD1 (6 bases). The V end lost 2 bases, the J end lost 5 bases, and 15 bases lay between the germline ends. Germline loops: CDR1 MNHEY, CDR2 SVGEGT. This CDR3 comprises 15 residues. Here the CDR3 DNA reads TGTGCCAGCAGTTACACCGGGACAATGGGAACTGAAGCTTTCTTT. This encodes CASSYTGTMGTEAFF.

Ten or more counts support this clonotype. This chain links TRBV20-1 with TRBJ2-3, with 10 bases aligning to TRBD1. With 5 bases clipped from V and 3 bases from J, the junction kept 8 bases outside the gene matches. In germline, CDR1 is DFQATT, CDR2 SNEGSKA (reference sequence). This CDR3 has 15 amino acids. The CDR3 reads CSAGTPGQGTDTQYF. The CDR3 DNA reads as TGCAGTGCTGGGACGCCGGGACAGGGGACAGATACGCAGTATTTT.

This clonotype came up a few times. The genes are TRBV7-2 and TRBJ2-7, with D possibly matching TRBD1 (6 bases). The V gene's germline CDR1 is SGHTA and CDR2 FQGNSA. The CDR3 contains 14 residues. V dropped 4 bases and J dropped 3 bases, with 13 bases sitting between them. DNA of the CDR3: TGTGCCAGCAGCTCTTCGGGACAACTCTACGAGCAGTACTTC. Its protein product is CASSSSGQLYEQYF.

This clonotype occurred many times. J is TRBJ2-2 and V is TRBV29-1, with 8 bases matching TRBD1. This CDR3 comprises 14 residues. Germline V lookup: CDR1 SQVTM, CDR2 ANQGSEA. The junction had 7 bases not matched to a gene; V was cut back by 6 bases and J by 4 bases. Here the CDR3 reads CSVRTGMGTGELFF. DNA of the CDR3: TGCAGCGTCCGGACAGGGATGGGCACCGGGGAGCTGTTTTTT.

This clonotype appeared a few times. This chain joins TRBV6-5 and TRBJ2-2; tentatively, D is TRBD2 (6 bases). Trimming pared 2 bases from V and 4 bases from J, leaving 14 bases between. The CDR3 runs 16 residues. Germline V gene sequence: CDR1 MNHEY, CDR2 SVGAGI. This chain's CDR3 is CASSYERVGGTGELFF. In nucleotides, the CDR3 is TGTGCCAGCAGTTACGAGCGGGTGGGCGGCACCGGGGAGCTGTTTTTT.

Written as DNA, the CDR3 is TGTGCCAGTAGTTCGCGGACTAGCGGGCGGGCCGGCGGAAATGAGCAGTTCTTC. Protein sequence: CASSSRTSGRAGGNEQFF. The chain combines TRBV19 with TRBJ2-1; TRBD2 matches 11 bases. V dropped 5 bases and J dropped 7; count of bases not matched to a gene: 16. The CDR3 spans 18 residues. Germline V CDR1 and CDR2: LNHDA, SQIVND (reference sequence).